These 20 T cell receptor beta chains were sequenced from one sample in a study of regulatory T cells in long-lasting Graves disease. Time point meaning: newly diagnosed GD, antithyroid drugs for less than 3 months. The authors made the TCR library using RNA they extracted from PBMCs. Arm-PCR of CDR3 regions with iRepertoire HTBI primers generated TCR beta libraries. TCRdb recomputed calls from the multiplex PCR reads with MiXCR, one row per CDR3 protein. The sample includes approximately 360,000 distinct CDR3 sequences, 10% to 15% seen only once; the top ten take approximately 19%. Another study also made use of these data, one on T cells in Graves' hyperthyroidism and ophthalmopathy.

The sample in question was peripheral blood mononuclear cells (PBMCs), obtained at new diagnosis, from a patient treated with antithyroid drugs. The receptors were gathered from a woman aged 18-29 years with Graves disease.

This clonotype came up a few times. J is TRBJ2-7 and V is TRBV28, with no clear D. Germline V gene data show CDR1 as MDHEN and CDR2 as SYDVKM. CDR3 length equals 16 residues. The ends were cut back, 1 base at V and 3 bases at J, with 16 bases in the middle. CDR3 sequence reads: CASSLYLDGPSYEQYF. Here the CDR3 DNA reads TGTGCCAGCAGTTTATATCTAGATGGACCGAGCTACGAGCAGTACTTC.

This clonotype appeared many times. The chain carries TRBV30 and TRBJ2-5, with 10 bases matching TRBD1. The V gene's germline CDR1 is GTSNPN and CDR2 SVGIG (reference sequence). This CDR3 has 14 amino acids. V lost 7 bases, J lost 4 bases, and 9 bases stayed unmatched. The CDR3 loop reads CASRQGAESETQYF. In DNA form, the CDR3 reads TGTGCCTCACGACAGGGGGCTGAGTCAGAGACCCAGTACTTC. The whole variable domain, filled in from reference TRBV30 and TRBJ2-5, reads SQTIHQWPATLVQPVGSPLSLECTVEGTSNPNLYWYRQAAGRGLQLLFYSVGIGQISSEVPQNLSASRPQDRQFILSSKKLLLSDSGFYLCASRQGAESETQYFGPGTRLLVL.

This clonotype came up many times. The J gene is TRBJ1-1, the V gene TRBV28; no firm D call. V lost 5 bases and J lost 0, with 22 bases in between. The CDR3 runs to 18 residues. Germline CDR1 and CDR2: MDHEN and SYDVKM. In DNA, the CDR3 is TGTGCCAGCAGTCTCACACATGGTAGGGTAAAATTGAACACTGAAGCTTTCTTT. Translated: CASSLTHGRVKLNTEAFF.

This clonotype was detected ten times or more. This CDR3 is CASSFFFRLARTGETQYF. CDR3 in DNA: TGTGCCAGCAGTTTTTTTTTCCGACTAGCGCGGACCGGAGAGACCCAGTACTTC. V usage is TRBV12-3 or TRBV12-4 and J usage is TRBJ2-5, with 8 bases identical to TRBD2. The CDR3 is 18 residues long. Germline trimming cut 3 bases from V and 4 bases from J; bases unmatched to any gene: 16.

This clonotype was seen only a few times. The genes are TRBV5-1 and TRBJ1-2; D not resolved. The V end was cut by 0 bases, the J end by 1 base, with 13 bases between. This CDR3 has 16 residues. CDR1 is SGHRS, CDR2 YFSETQ, per germline. DNA for the CDR3: TGCGCCAGCAGCTTGGATCGTAAGGGCCGTAACTATGGCTACACCTTC. Translated, it gives CASSLDRKGRNYGYTF.

This clonotype was counted a few times. V usage is TRBV24-1 and J usage is TRBJ2-3; TRBD1 matches 10 bases. The CDR3 contains 15 residues. V dropped 3 bases and J dropped 4; count of bases not matched to a gene: 3. Per the germline V gene, CDR1 is KGHDR and CDR2 is SFDVKD. CDR3 region: CATSDGQGVADTQYF. CDR3 DNA sequence: TGTGCCACCAGTGATGGACAGGGGGTCGCAGATACGCAGTATTTT.

This clonotype was detected many times. CDR3 DNA: TGTGCCAGCAGTGATGTTTCAGGGCCAGATACGCAGTATTTT. Protein sequence: CASSDVSGPDTQYF. This chain uses TRBV2 with TRBJ2-3; TRBD1 might be the D (5 bases). Germline V CDR1 and CDR2: SNHLY, FYNNEI. V lost 3 bases, J lost 4 bases, and 11 bases lay in between. There are 14 residues in the CDR3.

This clonotype appeared a few times. The chain recombines TRBV12-3 or TRBV12-4 with TRBJ1-6, with TRBD1 matching over 7 bases. J was trimmed by 8 bases and V by 7 bases; bases with no gene match: 8. CDR3 length: 14 residues. CDR3 residues: CASKTQGRYSPLHF. The CDR3 nucleotides are TGTGCCAGCAAAACACAGGGGAGATATTCACCCCTCCACTTT.

The chain joins TRBV6-1 to TRBJ2-3, with D perhaps matching TRBD1 (6 bases). The V and J ends lost 9 bases and 0 bases respectively, with 16 bases between them. The CDR3 totals 15 residues. Germline assignment: CDR1 MNHNS and CDR2 SASEGT. The DNA of the CDR3 is TGTGCCAGAAGCCACCTGGGACATAGCACAGATACGCAGTATTTT. Its protein is CARSHLGHSTDTQYF.

This clonotype was detected many times. V is TRBV18 and J is TRBJ2-7; D is undetermined. Germline CDR1 reads KGHSH; CDR2 reads LQKENI. The CDR3 contains 14 residues. Trimming shortened V by 4 bases and J by 7 bases, and 17 bases separated the two germline ends. CDR3 protein: CASSLSGALREQYF. The CDR3, as DNA: TGTGCCAGCTCACTTTCAGGAGCCCTCAGGGAGCAGTACTTC.

This clonotype was found many times. The CDR3 here is CASRTAGAHGYTF. In DNA, the CDR3 is TGTGCCAGCCGTACCGCAGGGGCCCATGGCTACACCTTC. This chain connects TRBV2 to TRBJ1-2; D possibly corresponds to TRBD1 (6 bases). CDR1 is SNHLY and CDR2 is FYNNEI in the germline V gene. The CDR3 runs to 13 residues. Between the trimmed V and J ends, which lost 8 bases and 6 bases, there was a span of 16 bases.

This clonotype appeared many times. The chain employs TRBV4-3 and TRBJ1-1; a weak D match, TRBD1 (5 bases). CDR3 length: 17 amino acids. V gave up 0 bases and J gave up 0 bases, with 14 bases separating them. Per the germline V gene, CDR1 is LGHNA and CDR2 is YSLEER. The CDR3 region has the DNA TGCGCCAGCAGCCAAGATCAAAGGGGCGGTATGAACACTGAAGCTTTCTTT. It specifies CASSQDQRGGMNTEAFF.

Many counts were recorded for this clonotype. The rearrangement joins TRBV28 to TRBJ2-5, with 8 bases aligning to TRBD2. Per germline, CDR1 MDHEN and CDR2 SYDVKM. The CDR3 runs to 15 residues. The junction had 5 bases not matched to a gene; V was cut back by 3 bases and J by 2 bases. The CDR3 DNA sequence: TGTGCCAGCAGTTTGGGACTAGGGCGACAAGAGACCCAGTACTTC. Its translation: CASSLGLGRQETQYF.

The rearrangement joins TRBV5-5 to TRBJ2-7, with TRBD2 identical over 7 bases. The length of the CDR3 is 16 residues. In germline, CDR1 is SGHKS, CDR2 YYEKEE (reference sequence). Trimming took 0 bases from V and 0 from J; bases not matched to a gene: 6. CDR3 in DNA: TGTGCCAGCAGCTTGGCCGGGACTATGGGCTCCTACGAGCAGTACTTC. It specifies CASSLAGTMGSYEQYF. The entire variable domain, with the rest obtained from reference TRBV5-5 and TRBJ2-7, is as follows: DAGVTQSPTHLIKTRGQQVTLRCSPISGHKSVSWYQQVLGQGPQFIFQYYEKEERGRGNFPDRFSARQFPNYSSELNVNALLLGDSALYLCASSLAGTMGSYEQYFGPGTRLTVT.

This clonotype came up many times. The J gene is TRBJ2-7, the V gene TRBV11-2; 8 bases agree with TRBD2. The CDR3 sequence is 15 residues long. With 5 bases clipped from V and 2 bases from J, the junction kept 8 bases outside the gene matches. Germline V CDR1 and CDR2: SGHAT, FQNNGV. The CDR3 is CASSPRLASTYEQYF. The CDR3 DNA follows: TGTGCCAGCAGCCCTAGACTAGCGTCCACCTACGAGCAGTACTTC.

This clonotype was recorded at least ten times. The J gene is TRBJ1-5, the V gene TRBV7-2, with 8 bases fitting TRBD1. J was trimmed by 5 bases and V by 5 bases; bases with no gene match: 11. This CDR3 has 16 amino acids. Germline V CDR1 and CDR2: SGHTA, FQGNSA. The CDR3 coding sequence is TGTGCCAGCAGCATCAGGACAGGGAGCTGGGATCAGCCCCAGCATTTT. As protein: CASSIRTGSWDQPQHF.

The chain carries TRBV4-2 and TRBJ1-1; 9 nucleotides line up with TRBD1. V trimming: 2 bases; J trimming: 1 base; junction bases outside the gene matches: 2. The CDR3 is 15 residues long. The germline V gene encodes CDR1 LGHNA and CDR2 YNFKEQ. The CDR3, as DNA: TGTGCCAGCAGCCAATGGACAGGGGCGAACACTGAAGCTTTCTTT. This codes for CASSQWTGANTEAFF.

This clonotype was seen ten or more times. The V gene is TRBV30, the J gene TRBJ1-1, with no clear D. The CDR3 runs to 11 residues. Germline V gene lookup returns CDR1 GTSNPN and CDR2 SVGIG (reference sequence). V was pared by 3 bases and J by 2 bases, with 4 bases between. This CDR3 reads CAWRGNTEAFF. CDR3 DNA: TGTGCCTGGAGAGGTAACACTGAAGCTTTCTTT.

This clonotype showed up just a few times. The V call is TRBV27, the J call TRBJ2-1; TRBD2 matches 8 bases. Trimming cost V 8 bases and J 3 bases; bases outside gene matches: 9. Germline values: CDR1 MNHEY, CDR2 SMNVEV (reference sequence). The CDR3 totals 15 residues. The CDR3 DNA follows: TGTGCCAGCCGTGCCGGGGGGGGGCTCTACAATGAGCAGTTCTTC. It codes for CASRAGGGLYNEQFF.

Comment on this clonotype: A read error may explain this, as a much larger clone is one base away. The chain links TRBV9 to TRBJ1-1; a possible D gene is TRBD1 (5 bases). In germline, CDR1 is SGDLS, CDR2 YYNGEE. The CDR3 loop spans 16 amino acids. Here the CDR3 reads CASSQVPWGSNTEASF. The CDR3 nucleotides are TGTGCCAGCAGCCAGGTACCGTGGGGGTCGAACACTGAAGCTTCCTTT. The whole variable domain, filled in from reference TRBV9 and TRBJ1-1, reads DSGVTQTPKHLITATGQRVTLRCSPRSGDLSVYWYQQSLDQGLQFLIQYYNGEERAKGNILERFSAQQFPDLHSELNLSSLELGDSALYFCASSQVPWGSNTEASFGQGTRLTVV.